This TCR beta chain was observed in a study of early T cells in non-severe SARS-CoV-2 infection. Overall study context: Unpaired chains resulted from sequencing bulk RNA of unsorted whole blood.

The germline V gene has CDR1 SGHAT and CDR2 FQNNGV. V gave up 2 bases and J gave up 7 bases, with 8 bases separating them. The length of the CDR3 is 13 residues. TCRdb re-derived calls from the 5' RACE reads in MiXCR, one entry per CDR3 protein. The table has tens of thousands of distinct CDR3 sequences, roughly 15% seen once; the top ten hold approximately 4%. V usage is TRBV11-2 and J usage is TRBJ2-2; D possibly corresponds to TRBD2 (5 bases). This TCR derives from an adult who was a healthcare worker with PCR-confirmed SARS-CoV-2 infection or an uninfected control (not recorded which). This material consisted of whole blood, taken at baseline. CDR3 sequence: CASSLREIGELFF. In DNA form, the CDR3 reads TGTGCCAGCAGCTTAAGGGAGATCGGGGAGCTGTTTTTT.